Reported below is one TCR beta chain. The antigen it recognizes is unknown. No clone much larger than this one lies a single base away; base qualities are absent. The cohort consisted of 600 or so healthy bone marrow donors. At the time of sampling, all cohort members were nominally healthy, though unrecorded immune exposures were likely present. The donor tested CMV seropositive, placing the donor among the 289 seropositive members of the cohort. Every donor gave a peripheral blood sample, and the peripheral blood mononuclear cells from that sample were used for TCR beta sequencing. Genomic DNA extraction from the blood cell samples was performed with the Qiagen DNeasy Blood Extraction Kit. Library preparation was by the immunoSEQ multiplex PCR assay. A mixture of 60 forward primers for TCR Vbeta segments and 13 reverse primers for TCR Jbeta segments was used in the multiplex PCR. A multiplex PCR assay on genomic DNA amplified the CDR3 region of rearranged TCR beta genes. Amplified TCR beta libraries were sequenced as 87-base-pair reads on the Illumina HiSeq System. Under the source paper's analysis protocol: A later analysis counted about 80 million unique TCR beta chains across the 550 to 700 repertoires, and 9 million to 14 million of these chains were shared by at least two donors. A nearest-neighbor algorithm error-corrected the raw reads and collapsed the reads into unique sequences, merging closely related sequences to remove PCR and sequencing errors. CDR3 sequences were aligned to IMGT reference sequences to assign V, D and J gene segments. For a sequence to be retained, at least a six-nucleotide match to both a V gene segment and a J gene segment was required. A rearrangement was called productive if the CDR3 had no stop codons and remained in frame with V and J, and every other rearrangement was called non-productive. CDR3 was defined by IMGT convention, running from the second conserved V-encoded cysteine to the conserved J-encoded phenylalanine. The earlier analysis of fewer than 700 of the donors excluded sequences that lacked an unambiguous match to a single V gene segment. An earlier analysis of a few hundred of the donors classified V segments as functional when productive rearrangements were above 56.7% and as segregating when the standard deviation between donors was above 5%. A statistical classification framework was developed to diagnose cytomegalovirus status using the catalog of TCR beta chain sequences. In a later analysis, TCR nucleotide sequences were compared against IMGT/GENE-DB human TR gene sequences so that V and J genes could be assigned. In a later analysis, CDR3 sequences and most-parsimonious VDJ recombination scenarios were assigned using the TCRdist pipeline. In a later analysis, each TCR beta chain was defined by its CDR3 amino acid sequence together with its V-gene family, and reads without a unique V-gene family were excluded. As a way to deal with suspected cross-contamination and a sequencing artifact, a later analysis dropped hundreds of nucleotide sequences that were highly shared and had low generation probability. In a later analysis, a clonal expansion index for each public chain was calculated from normalized within-repertoire ranks of inferred template counts. In a later analysis, generation probabilities were computed using a VDJ recombination model fitted to out-of-frame rearrangements, and the results were checked against IGoR. In a later analysis, TCR-TCR, TCR-HLA and TCR-CMV co-occurrence was scored with hypergeometric tests, and a repertoire-size bias correction was applied to TCR pairs. To estimate false discovery rates, a later analysis permuted the HLA or CMV assignments 20 times. In a later analysis, co-occurring TCRs were grouped using DBSCAN, and TCRdist sequence similarity was added for clustering within HLA-allele-positive subsets. Repertoires with fewer than 30,000 or more than 120,000 public chains were left out of co-occurrence clustering, as were five repertoires with anomalous nucleotide sharing. This immuneACCESS table, as held by TCRdb, lists in-frame sequences with V and J called but not all clones. Of the missing ones, under half trace to an unresolved V gene in checked studies; the others have no known cause. D and trimming were read from the DNA, whereas the V and J calls and clone size are those reported in that table. The sample profile shows about 86,000 clones; roughly 80% of them were found once. 6.2% of the sample rests with the top ten.

These data belong to a study of cytomegalovirus exposure and HLA in healthy donors (dated by TCRdb to about 2017). Regarding the complete study: According to an earlier analysis of 587 of the donors, roughly 180 million T cells yielded over 100 million unique TCR beta sequences and approximately 300 Gb of sequence data. Approximately 300 gigabases of sequencing data and 91 million or so unique TCR sequences made up an early release that covered approximately 620 HLA-typed donors. The genetic ancestry cluster associated with self-reported Caucasian donors included over 65% of the approximately 430 genotyped donors. The aim of the study was to test whether cataloging public T cell receptors could identify signatures of past pathogen exposure. The study used immunosequencing to profile the T cell repertoires of several hundred subjects and linked those repertoires to cytomegalovirus serostatus. Along with the approximately 650-subject first cohort, a separate validation cohort of about 110 different subjects was used. High-throughput TCR immunosequencing, statistical association of individual TCRs with disease status, and machine learning were combined to predict cytomegalovirus infection status. A later analysis re-examined previously published TCR beta repertoires from 600 to 700 donors and added high-resolution HLA genotyping to investigate patterns of TCR occurrence. Rather than using new phenotypic data, the later analysis identified candidate immune exposures from TCR beta sequences and from how often those sequences occurred across donors. An earlier analysis of 587 of the donors used high-throughput TCR beta sequencing to judge whether each TCR beta V gene segment behaved as functional or pseudogenic. Donor age, sex, ethnicity and CMV serostatus were compiled alongside the repertoire data. A later genetic analysis used genome-wide SNP genotypes for 398 of the 666 donors, treating that subset as a discovery cohort. All discovery cohort repertoires had been generated using a single sequencing platform. HLA typing included class I and class II loci at four-digit resolution. The number of donors typed differed by locus, with 629-630 for A, B, C, DRB1 and DQB1, 522 for DQA1, about 610 for DPA1, and 400 to 490 for DPB1. Because of strong linkage in the cohort, 4 to 6 DR-DQ haplotypes were treated as single units for association and clustering. Among 398 genotyped donors of the cohort, an average of about 240,000 unique TCR beta nucleotide sequences were sequenced per donor, around 18% of them non-productive. Study-wide findings and limitations: While some public TCRs were present in many individuals, most TCR sequences turned up only very rarely across donors. The authors suggested that the approach could potentially be generalized to other disease states and immunological phenotypes. Assigning TCR associations to individual alleles was difficult when HLA alleles, especially DR and DQ, strongly co-occurred. Sequencing depth was assumed to be roughly uniform across donors in the presence/absence analyses, though that assumption may not hold. A further reported finding was that TCR beta sequences accurately predicted the HLA-A and HLA-B alleles for most subjects in the first cohort. According to a later analysis, TCR association rates differed among HLA loci, with DRB1 alleles showing the most associated TCRs and HLA-C alleles showing the fewest. Because counts were too low, about 18 rarely observed V segments, including chromosome 9 orphons, were excluded from the earlier analysis of around 590 of the donors. Compared with equally common non-associated chains, HLA-associated TCR beta chains in a later analysis were more clonally expanded and had lower generation probabilities. A later genetic analysis reported fewer N-insertions in productive TCRs among donors in an Asian-associated ancestry cluster than the roughly 700-donor mean. Several of the top co-occurrence clusters appeared to be linked to parvovirus B19, influenza, CMV and Epstein-Barr virus, according to a later analysis. The cohort was sequenced for TCR beta chains only, and without alpha or paired-chain data the features that could be detected were limited. A later genetic analysis associated a missense DCLRE1C variant with V-gene and J-gene trimming of TCR beta chains, and an independent cohort replicated the association. In vitro tests confirmed that three of the cytomegalovirus-associated TCR beta chains recognize cytomegalovirus antigens. According to a later analysis, most CMV-associated TCR beta chains appeared to be HLA-restricted, and the HLA associations seemed to be driven largely by CMV exposure. The classifier was reported to diagnose cytomegalovirus status with high specificity and sensitivity in both the original and validation cohorts. A total of some 180 TCR beta chains were listed by the study as associated with cytomegalovirus. Specific HLA alleles were associated with roughly 17,000 TCR beta sequences at a false discovery rate of 0.05 in a later analysis. In an earlier analysis of about 540 of the donors, most TCR beta V segments were observed in productive rearrangements about 87% or about 30% of the time, broadly matching IMGT annotations. Correlated functional status among segregating V segments might be attributable to linkage disequilibrium, but an unknown experimental factor could not be ruled out. HLA typing was unavailable for some donors at each locus, so association tests used only the typed subset. The sequencing pipeline was judged likely to have produced a cluster of highly shared sequence variants as a technical artifact. The 87-base-pair reads could not distinguish some IMGT-functional V segments, including TRBV6-2 and TRBV6-3, so those segments were excluded. Immune exposure information for the cohort was limited to CMV serostatus.

From the cysteine through the phenylalanine, the CDR3 covers 12 amino acids. The read is trimmed to its CDR3 DNA, 36 bases read in frame from base 1. V is shortened by 6 bases, J by 3 bases, and the region joining them spans 8 bases. CDR1 and CDR2 were assigned from the germline V gene as SGDLS and YYNGEE. The sequence was obtained from a woman between 45 and 60 years old in good health and CMV-seropositive. Source material: PBMCs. The chain was built from TRBV9 and TRBJ2-3, with TRBD2 tentatively as D gene (5 bases match). The CDR3 reads as follows: CASTGSTDTQYF. The sequenced DNA: TGTGCCAGCACGGGGAGTACAGATACGCAGTATTTT.